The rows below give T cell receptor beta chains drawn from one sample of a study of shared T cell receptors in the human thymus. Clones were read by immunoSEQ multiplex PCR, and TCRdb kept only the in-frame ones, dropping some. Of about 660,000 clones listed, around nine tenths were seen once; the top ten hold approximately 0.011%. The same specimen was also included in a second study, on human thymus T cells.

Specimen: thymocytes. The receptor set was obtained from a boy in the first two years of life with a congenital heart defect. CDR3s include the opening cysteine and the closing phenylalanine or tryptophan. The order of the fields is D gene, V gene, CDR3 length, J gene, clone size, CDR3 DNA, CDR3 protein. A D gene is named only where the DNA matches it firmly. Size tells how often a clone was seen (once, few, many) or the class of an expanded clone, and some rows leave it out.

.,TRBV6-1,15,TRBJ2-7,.,TGTGCCAGCAGTGAAGGGGCTAATTCCACCTACGAGCAGTACTTC,CASSEGANSTYEQYF
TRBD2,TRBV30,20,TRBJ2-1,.,TGTGCCTGGAGTGTAAGTCAACTAGCGGGAGGAAGGGGTTCCTACAATGAGCAGTTCTTC,CAWSVSQLAGGRGSYNEQFF
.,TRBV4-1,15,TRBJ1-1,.,TGCGCCAGCAGTTCGGAAGGGGGAGTGGGTACTGAAGCTTTCTTT,CASSSEGGVGTEAFF
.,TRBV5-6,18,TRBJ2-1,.,TGTGCCAGCAGCTTGGAGCTGAGTAGCGGACCCCTTTCCAATGAGCAGTTCTTC,CASSLELSSGPLSNEQFF
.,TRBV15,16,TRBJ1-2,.,TGTGCCACCAGACCGGGACTTTTCTCGCCAGACTATGGCTACACCTTC,CATRPGLFSPDYGYTF
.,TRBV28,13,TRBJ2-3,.,TGTGCCAGCACCGGGACAAGCACAGATACGCAGTATTTT,CASTGTSTDTQYF
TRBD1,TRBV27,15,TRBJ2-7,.,TGTGCCAGCAGTTTGGTGACAGGGGGCCCCTACGAGCAGTACTTC,CASSLVTGGPYEQYF
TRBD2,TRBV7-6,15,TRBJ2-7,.,TGTGCCAGCAGCCCAACCCTAGCGGGGGGCCGCGAGCAGTACTTC,CASSPTLAGGREQYF
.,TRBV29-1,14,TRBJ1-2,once,TGCAGCGCCTGGGGCCTCAGGGATACCTATGGCTACACCTTC,CSAWGLRDTYGYTF
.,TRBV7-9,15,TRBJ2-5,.,TGTGCCAGTGACATCGCGGCTAGCGACCAAGAGACCCAGTACTTC,CASDIAASDQETQYF
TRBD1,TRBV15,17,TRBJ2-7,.,TGTGCCACCAGCAGGGGGGGGTGGGGACAGGGGGCGCGGGAGCAGTACTTC,CATSRGGWGQGAREQYF
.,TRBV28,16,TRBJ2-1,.,TGTGCCAGCAGTTTGTATAGCGGTGATCCCTACAATGAGCAGTTCTTC,CASSLYSGDPYNEQFF
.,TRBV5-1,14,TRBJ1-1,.,TGCGCCAGCAGCCGGGGACCCGGGAGTGCTGAAGCTTTCTTT,CASSRGPGSAEAFF
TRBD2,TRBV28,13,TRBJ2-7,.,TGTGCCAGCAGCGCCTCGGGGGGAGGCGAGCAGTACTTC,CASSASGGGEQYF
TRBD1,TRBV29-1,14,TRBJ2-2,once,TGCAGCGTTAGTTGGCAGGGGGCCACCGGGGAGCTGTTTTTT,CSVSWQGATGELFF
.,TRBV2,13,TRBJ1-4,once,TGTGCCAGCTGCAACGGGGCGGGGGAAAAACTGTTTTTT,CASCNGAGEKLFF
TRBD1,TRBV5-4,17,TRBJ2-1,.,TGTGCCAGCAGCTGGCCGCCCGACAGGGGGCCCTACAATGAGCAGTTCTTC,CASSWPPDRGPYNEQFF
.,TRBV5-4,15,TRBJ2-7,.,TGTGCCAGCAGCTTGACTCGGGGATCTTGGAACGAGCAGTACTTC,CASSLTRGSWNEQYF
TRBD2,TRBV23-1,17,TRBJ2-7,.,TGCGCCAGCAGTCCAACCCCCGGGGGGGAACTAACCTACGAGCAGTACTTC,CASSPTPGGELTYEQYF
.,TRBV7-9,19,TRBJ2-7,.,TGTGCCAGCAGCCCGGATCCGACAGGTCCTAATCGTCTTTACTACGAGCAGTACTTC,CASSPDPTGPNRLYYEQYF
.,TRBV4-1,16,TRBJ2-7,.,TGCGCCAGCAGCCTCCGAACCACCGGGAGTCCCTACGAGCAGTACTTC,CASSLRTTGSPYEQYF
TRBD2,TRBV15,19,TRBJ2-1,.,TGTGCCACCAGTAAAGAGAGCGGGGGCTTGCTGAAGGTCTACAATGAGCAGTTCTTC,CATSKESGGLLKVYNEQFF
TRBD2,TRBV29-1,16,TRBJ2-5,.,TGCAGCGTTGTTGGGACTAGTAAGATGGGGATGGAGACCCAGTACTTC,CSVVGTSKMGMETQYF
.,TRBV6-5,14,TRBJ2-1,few,TGTGCCAGCAGAACGGACTCCTTCTACAATGAGCAGTTCTTC,CASRTDSFYNEQFF
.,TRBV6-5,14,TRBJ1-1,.,TGTGCCAGCAGTTACTCGGCAGGGAACACTGAAGCTTTCTTT,CASSYSAGNTEAFF
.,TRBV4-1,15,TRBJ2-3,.,TGCGCCAGCAGCCATCGAGGAGGGCCCCCAGATACGCAGTATTTT,CASSHRGGPPDTQYF
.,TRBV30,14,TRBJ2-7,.,TGTGCCTGGAGCGAGCCGATGGGAGGCCCCGAGCAGTACTTC,CAWSEPMGGPEQYF
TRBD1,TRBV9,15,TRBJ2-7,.,TGTGCCAGCAGCCCGCGGACAGGGGAACCCTACGAGCAGTACTTC,CASSPRTGEPYEQYF
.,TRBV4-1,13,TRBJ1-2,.,TGCGCCAGCAGCCAACCTAGGAACTATGGCTACACCTTC,CASSQPRNYGYTF
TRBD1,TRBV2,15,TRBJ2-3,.,TGTGCCAGCAGTGTTTGGCGACAGGGTAGGGATACGCAGTATTTT,CASSVWRQGRDTQYF
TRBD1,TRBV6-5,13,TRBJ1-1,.,TGTGCCAGCAGGGACAGGGGAGGGACTGAAGCTTTCTTT,CASRDRGGTEAFF
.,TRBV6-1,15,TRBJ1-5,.,TGTGCCAGCAGTGAACGGGACTTCAGCAATCAGCCCCAGCATTTT,CASSERDFSNQPQHF
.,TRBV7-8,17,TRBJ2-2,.,TGTGCCAGCAGCTTAGCGCGGGCAGGCCCGAACACCGGGGAGCTGTTTTTT,CASSLARAGPNTGELFF
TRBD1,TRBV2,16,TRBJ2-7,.,TGTGCCAGCAGTCTTCCCGGGACAGGTCCTTTTTACGAGCAGTACTTC,CASSLPGTGPFYEQYF
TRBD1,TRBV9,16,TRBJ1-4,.,TGTGCCAGCAGCGCTTTCCGGGACAGGGGTAATGAAAAACTGTTTTTT,CASSAFRDRGNEKLFF
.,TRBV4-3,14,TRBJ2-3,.,TGCGCCAGCAGCCAAGTCCGCGGTGTGGTTACGCAGTATTTT,CASSQVRGVVTQYF
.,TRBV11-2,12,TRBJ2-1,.,TGTGCCAGCAGCTTCGACAGCAATGAGCAGTTCTTC,CASSFDSNEQFF
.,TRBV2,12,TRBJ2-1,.,TGTGCCAGCAGGGGACACTCCAATGAGCAGTTCTTC,CASRGHSNEQFF
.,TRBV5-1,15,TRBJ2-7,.,TGCGCCAGCAGCTTGAAAGACAGGTCAAAGTACGAGCAGTACTTC,CASSLKDRSKYEQYF
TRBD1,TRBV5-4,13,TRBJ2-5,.,TGTGCCAGCAGACCAGGGGGCCGAGAGACCCAGTACTTC,CASRPGGRETQYF
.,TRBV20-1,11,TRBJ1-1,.,TGCAGTGCTAACGGGAACACTGAAGCTTTCTTT,CSANGNTEAFF
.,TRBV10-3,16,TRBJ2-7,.,TGTGCCATCAGCTCCTCAGGCAGGGATTTTAACAACGAGCAGTACTTC,CAISSSGRDFNNEQYF
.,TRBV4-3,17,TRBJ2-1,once,TGCGCCAGCAGCCAAGAACAGGGGGGGCCCTCCTACAATGAGCAGTTCTTC,CASSQEQGGPSYNEQFF
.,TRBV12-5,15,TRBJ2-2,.,TGTGCTAGTGGTTTGTGGCGGGGAATTTCCGGGGAGCTGTTTTTT,CASGLWRGISGELFF
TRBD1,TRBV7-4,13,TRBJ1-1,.,TGTGCCAGCAGCCCCAGACAGGGGATCGAAGCTTTCTTT,CASSPRQGIEAFF
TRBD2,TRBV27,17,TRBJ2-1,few,TGTGCCAGCAGTCCGGTACTAGCGGGAGGGAAGATGGATGAGCAGTTCTTC,CASSPVLAGGKMDEQFF